The 22 T cell receptor beta chains presented below share a single source sample, sequenced in a study of cytomegalovirus exposure and HLA in healthy donors. PCR was performed using 60 Vbeta and 13 Jbeta primers. Using immunoSEQ multiplex PCR, the repertoire was profiled, and TCRdb retains in-frame clones only, with some absent. This table holds approximately 170,000 clones, 85% found once. The material sequenced was PBMCs. The receptors stem from a boy aged 2 to 9 in good health and CMV-seronegative.

This clone occurred a few times. The rearrangement links TRBV6-1 to TRBJ1-2, with 8 bases matching TRBD1. The CDR3 contains 14 residues. J gave up 4 bases and V 6 bases, and 7 bases lay outside the gene matches. Germline CDR1 is MNHNS and CDR2 is SASEGT. In DNA form, the CDR3 reads TGTGCCAGCAGCCCGGGACAGGATTTCTATGGCTACACCTTC. It specifies CASSPGQDFYGYTF.

The CDR3 DNA reads as TGTGCCAGCAGCTTAGATCCCGGACAGATTTACGAGCAGTACGTC. Its protein is CASSLDPGQIYEQYV. J is TRBJ2-7 and V is TRBV11-2; D possibly corresponds to TRBD1 (6 bases). This CDR3 spans 15 amino acids. Trimming removed 0 bases from V and 4 bases from J, with 13 bases in between. Germline CDR1 SGHAT, CDR2 FQNNGV.

A single count supports this clone. The chain joins TRBV4-1 to TRBJ1-1, with TRBD1 identical over 10 bases. From germline, CDR1 is MGHRA and CDR2 YSYEKL. This CDR3 is built from 15 residues. V gave up 1 base and J gave up 10 bases; unmatched junction bases: 9. The chain's CDR3 is CASSQVDWDRGPAFF. The CDR3 DNA sequence: TGCGCCAGCAGCCAAGTGGACTGGGACAGGGGCCCAGCTTTCTTT.

The chain recombines TRBV5-4 with TRBJ2-7; possible D gene TRBD1, 6 bases. Trimming pared 7 bases from V and 6 bases from J, leaving 11 bases between. There are 11 residues in the CDR3. CDR1 and CDR2 from the germline V gene are SGHNT and YYREEE (reference sequence). The CDR3 nucleotides read TGTGCCAGCGGGACACCCATCGAGCAGTACTTC. Its protein product is CASGTPIEQYF. The whole variable domain, remainder taken from reference TRBV5-4 and TRBJ2-7, is ETGVTQSPTHLIKTRGQQVTLRCSSQSGHNTVSWYQQALGQGPQFIFQYYREEENGRGNFPPRFSGLQFPNYSSELNVNALELDDSALYLCASGTPIEQYFGPGTRLTVT.

The chain couples TRBV11-3 to TRBJ2-7; 14 positions agree with TRBD2. Germline V gene data show CDR1 as SGHNT and CDR2 as YENEEA. V was pared by 4 bases and J by 11 bases, with 10 bases of the junction left unmatched. The CDR3 consists of 15 residues. The CDR3 is CASSSRLAGGPGKYF. Written as DNA, the CDR3 is TGTGCCAGCAGCTCACGACTAGCGGGAGGGCCGGGCAAGTACTTC.

This chain links TRBV6-1 with TRBJ2-1; 7 bases match TRBD2. The CDR3 has 15 amino acids. V was pared by 2 bases and J by 3 bases, with 4 bases of the junction left unmatched. The germline V gene encodes CDR1 MNHNS and CDR2 SASEGT. CDR3 amino acids: CASSEQSGGYNEQFF. The CDR3 DNA sequence: TGTGCCAGCAGTGAACAGTCGGGGGGCTACAATGAGCAGTTCTTC.

V is TRBV28 and J is TRBJ2-2, with 9 bases lining up with TRBD2. The CDR3 contains 16 residues. Germline assignment: CDR1 MDHEN and CDR2 SYDVKM. Germline trimming cut 2 bases from V and 4 bases from J; bases unmatched to any gene: 5. In DNA, the CDR3 is TGTGCCAGCAGTTTACGACTAGCGGAGCCCACCGGGGAGCTGTTTTTT. Translating it yields CASSLRLAEPTGELFF.

The rearrangement links TRBV7-9 to TRBJ1-4, with TRBD1 as a possible D gene (6 bases). Germline lookup yields CDR1 SEHNR and CDR2 FQNEAQ (reference sequence). This CDR3 is 13 amino acids long. V lost 1 base and J lost 11, with 11 bases in between. The CDR3 nucleotides read TGTGCCAGCAGCTTAGGGGGGGGCCTTAAACTGTTTTTT. Its protein product is CASSLGGGLKLFF.

This clone was seen once. The chain recombines TRBV27 with TRBJ2-5, with 10 positions matching TRBD2. V dropped 6 bases and J dropped 1; count of bases not matched to a gene: 8. CDR1 is MNHEY and CDR2 is SMNVEV in the germline V gene (reference sequence). The length of the CDR3 is 16 residues. The CDR3 region has the DNA TGTGCCAGCAGCGGCAATAAGCGGGGGGGCCAAGAGACCCAGTACTTC. Translation: CASSGNKRGGQETQYF.

The chain joins TRBV9 to TRBJ1-2; TRBD1 agrees at 7 bases. Germline trimming cut 3 bases from V and 10 bases from J; bases unmatched to any gene: 18. This CDR3 region has 16 residues. Per germline, CDR1 SGDLS and CDR2 YYNGEE. The DNA of the CDR3 is TGTGCCAGCAGCGAGGGGTCCGGGACAGTCGTGCGTGCCTACACCTTC. This codes for CASSEGSGTVVRAYTF.

The chain couples TRBV5-1 to TRBJ1-1; D gene unclear. In germline, CDR1 is SGHRS, CDR2 YFSETQ. CDR3 length: 14 amino acids. V shed 1 base and J shed 7 bases, with 14 bases lying between them. This CDR3 reads CASSLTGRAGEAFF. CDR3 coding DNA: TGCGCCAGCAGCTTGACGGGTCGGGCGGGTGAAGCTTTCTTT. Full variable domain (outside the CDR3, taken from reference TRBV5-1 and TRBJ1-1): KAGVTQTPRYLIKTRGQQVTLSCSPISGHRSVSWYQQTPGQGLQFLFEYFSETQRNKGNFPGRFSGRQFSNSRSEMNVSTLELGDSALYLCASSLTGRAGEAFFGQGTRLTVV.

The chain recombines TRBV19 with TRBJ1-3; D remains unclear. Germline CDR1 LNHDA, CDR2 SQIVND (reference sequence). The ends were cut back, 6 bases at V and 0 bases at J, with 9 bases in the middle. CDR3 length equals 14 residues. The CDR3 here is CASSLRDSGNTIYF. The CDR3 nucleotides are TGTGCCAGTAGCTTGCGGGACTCTGGAAACACCATATATTTT.

J is TRBJ2-7 and V is TRBV4-1; D unresolved. The CDR3 is 13 amino acids. The V end lost 0 bases, the J end lost 2 bases, and 5 bases lay between the germline ends. The germline CDR1 and CDR2 sequences are MGHRA and YSYEKL. Here the CDR3 reads CASSQETPYEQYF. The DNA for the CDR3 is TGCGCCAGCAGCCAAGAAACACCCTACGAGCAGTACTTC.

The rearrangement uses TRBV9 and TRBJ2-3; TRBD2 matches 11 bases. The CDR3 is 16 residues long. Trimming took 2 bases from V and 0 from J; bases not matched to a gene: 2. CDR1 and CDR2 from the germline V gene are SGDLS and YYNGEE. The CDR3 DNA is TGTGCCAGCAGCGTTAGCGGGGGGGATAGCACAGATACGCAGTATTTT. Translated: CASSVSGGDSTDTQYF.

This clone was seen a single time. The gene calls are TRBV11-2 and TRBJ2-4; 7 positions agree with TRBD1. The CDR3 sequence is 17 residues long. Germline V gives CDR1 SGHAT, CDR2 FQNNGV. V was clipped by 2 bases and J by 2 bases; unmatched bases: 9. The CDR3 DNA sequence: TGTGCCAGCAGCTTACGCTCCGCACAGGGGACCAAAAACATTCAGTACTTC. Amino acid sequence: CASSLRSAQGTKNIQYF. The full variable domain, with the rest looked up from reference TRBV11-2 and TRBJ2-4, is EAGVAQSPRYKIIEKRQSVAFWCNPISGHATLYWYQQILGQGPKLLIQFQNNGVVDDSQLPKDRFSAERLKGVDSTLKIQPAKLEDSAVYLCASSLRSAQGTKNIQYFGAGTRLSVL.

The chain has TRBV7-9 and TRBJ1-4; 8 nucleotides agree with TRBD1. This CDR3 is 16 amino acids long. Germline trimming cut 4 bases from V and 4 bases from J; bases unmatched to any gene: 8. The germline gives CDR1 SEHNR, CDR2 FQNEAQ (reference sequence). This chain's CDR3 is CASSSLITGGNEKLFF. CDR3 nucleotides: TGTGCCAGCAGCTCCCTCATAACAGGGGGTAATGAAAAACTGTTTTTT.

The V call is TRBV6-1, the J call TRBJ1-5, with no clear D. Germline loops: CDR1 MNHNS, CDR2 SASEGT. V was clipped by 0 bases and J by 1 base, with 7 bases between them. The CDR3 extends over 15 amino acids. DNA of the CDR3: TGTGCCAGCAGTGAAGCCCCAGGAAGCAATCAGCCCCAGCATTTT. Translation gives CASSEAPGSNQPQHF.

The chain joins TRBV28 to TRBJ2-7; no firm D call. Trimming stripped 4 bases from V and 0 bases from J, with 4 bases between. There are 12 residues in the CDR3. Per germline, CDR1 MDHEN and CDR2 SYDVKM. The CDR3, as DNA: TGTGCCAGCAGTTCCCGCTCCTACGAGCAGTACTTC. Protein sequence: CASSSRSYEQYF.

This chain joins TRBV6-5 and TRBJ2-7; D ambiguous. The CDR3 has 13 amino acids. The ends were cut back, 0 bases at V and 6 bases at J, with 9 bases in the middle. Germline V gene lookup returns CDR1 MNHEY and CDR2 SVGAGI. The CDR3 loop is CASSYSGGSEQYF. The CDR3 DNA sequence: TGTGCCAGCAGTTACTCCGGCGGAAGCGAGCAGTACTTC.

For the CDR3, the DNA is TGCAGCGTTGAAGGGGGCCACTACGAGCAGTACTTC. Its protein is CSVEGGHYEQYF. The chain combines TRBV29-1 with TRBJ2-7, with a weak D call TRBD1 (5 bases). Germline-derived CDR1 and CDR2 are SQVTM and ANQGSEA. The V end was cut by 1 base, the J end by 3 bases, with 7 bases between. This CDR3 spans 12 amino acids.

The V gene is TRBV29-1, the J gene TRBJ2-3, with no clear D. The CDR3 covers 12 residues. Trimming took off 4 bases at V and 4 bases at J, with 9 bases between the two ends. The germline CDR1 and CDR2 sequences are SQVTM and ANQGSEA. CDR3 nucleotide sequence: TGCAGCGTTGGGCCAAGCGCAGATACGCAGTATTTT. It specifies CSVGPSADTQYF.

V gene TRBV28 combines with J gene TRBJ2-5, with TRBD2 identical over 7 bases. The CDR3 length is 16 residues. V dropped 3 bases and J dropped 5; count of bases not matched to a gene: 12. CDR1 is MDHEN and CDR2 is SYDVKM in the germline V gene. This CDR3 is CASSFSRGRVTETQYF. CDR3 sequence (DNA): TGTGCCAGCAGTTTCTCTCGGGGGAGGGTTACGGAGACCCAGTACTTC.